This T cell receptor beta chain was observed in a study of CD8+CD57+ T cells in acquired aplastic anemia. Study-level background: Mean DNA quantity obtained from sorted CD4+ and CD8+ cells was around 3.2 ug.

V was pared by 4 bases and J by 1 base, with 3 bases of the junction left unmatched. The V gene's germline CDR1 is MNHNY and CDR2 SVGAGI (reference sequence). The CDR3 consists of 16 residues. The study profiled TCR beta VDJ and CDR3 using genomic DNA as template. TCRdb analysed the reads with MiXCR anew, one entry per CDR3 protein. Of fewer than 250,000 distinct CDR3 sequences listed, 54% are singletons. The sequenced sample was sorted CD4+, CD8+, or CD8+CD57+ T cells (not recorded which) from PBMCs. V and J are TRBV6-6 and TRBJ2-3; 12 nucleotides align to TRBD2. This TCR came from a human donor in good health, serving as a control. Here the CDR3 DNA reads TGTGCCAGCAGTTCTTGGACTAGCGGGGGCACAGATACGCAGTATTTT. The encoded protein is CASSSWTSGGTDTQYF.